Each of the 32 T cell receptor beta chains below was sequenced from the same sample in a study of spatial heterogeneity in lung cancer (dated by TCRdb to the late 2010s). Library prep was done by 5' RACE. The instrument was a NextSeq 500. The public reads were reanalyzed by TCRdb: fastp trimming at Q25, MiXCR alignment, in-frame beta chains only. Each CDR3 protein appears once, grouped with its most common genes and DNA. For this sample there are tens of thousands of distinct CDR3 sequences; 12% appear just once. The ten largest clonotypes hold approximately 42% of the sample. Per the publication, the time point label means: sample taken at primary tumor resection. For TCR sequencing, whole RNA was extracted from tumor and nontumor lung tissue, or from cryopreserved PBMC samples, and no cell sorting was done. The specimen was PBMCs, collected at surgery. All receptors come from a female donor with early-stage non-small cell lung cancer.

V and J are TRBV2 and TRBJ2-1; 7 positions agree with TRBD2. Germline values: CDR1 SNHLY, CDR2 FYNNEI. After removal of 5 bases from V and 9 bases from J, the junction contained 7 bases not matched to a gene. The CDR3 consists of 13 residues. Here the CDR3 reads CASSPNGGIEQFF. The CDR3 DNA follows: TGTGCCAGCAGTCCGAACGGGGGGATTGAGCAGTTCTTC.

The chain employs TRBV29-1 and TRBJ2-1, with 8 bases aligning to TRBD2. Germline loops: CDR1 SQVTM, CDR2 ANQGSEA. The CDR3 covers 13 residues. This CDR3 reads CSFTSGAWDEQFF. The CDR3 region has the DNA TGCAGTTTTACTAGCGGAGCGTGGGATGAGCAGTTCTTC.

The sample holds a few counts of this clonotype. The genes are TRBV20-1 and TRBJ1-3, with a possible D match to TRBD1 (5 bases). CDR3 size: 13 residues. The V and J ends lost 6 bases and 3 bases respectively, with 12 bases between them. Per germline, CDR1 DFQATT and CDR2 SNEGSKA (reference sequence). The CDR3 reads CSAPTGYGNTIYF. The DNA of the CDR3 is TGCAGTGCCCCAACAGGTTATGGAAACACCATATATTTT.

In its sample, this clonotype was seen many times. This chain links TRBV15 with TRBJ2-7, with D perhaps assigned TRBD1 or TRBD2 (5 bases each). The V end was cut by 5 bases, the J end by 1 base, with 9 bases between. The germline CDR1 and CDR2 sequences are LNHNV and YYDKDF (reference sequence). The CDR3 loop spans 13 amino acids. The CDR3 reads CATSGTPSYEQYF. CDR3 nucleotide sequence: TGTGCCACCAGCGGGACCCCATCCTACGAGCAGTACTTC.

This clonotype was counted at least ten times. CDR3 sequence reads: CASSPGYHTEAFF. The DNA of the CDR3 is TGTGCCAGCTCGCCAGGGTACCACACTGAAGCTTTCTTT. This chain uses TRBV28 with TRBJ1-1, with D possibly being TRBD1 (5 bases). CDR3 length equals 13 residues. Per the germline V gene, CDR1 is MDHEN and CDR2 is SYDVKM. The germline V and J ends were trimmed by 8 bases and 3 bases, with 13 bases remaining between them.

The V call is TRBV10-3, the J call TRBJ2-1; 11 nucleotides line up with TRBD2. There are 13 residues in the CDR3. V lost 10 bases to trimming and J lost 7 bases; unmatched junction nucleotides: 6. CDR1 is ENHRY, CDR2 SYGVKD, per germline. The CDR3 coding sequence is TGTGCCACCTCCGGGACTAGCGGTAATGAGCAGTTCTTC. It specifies CATSGTSGNEQFF.

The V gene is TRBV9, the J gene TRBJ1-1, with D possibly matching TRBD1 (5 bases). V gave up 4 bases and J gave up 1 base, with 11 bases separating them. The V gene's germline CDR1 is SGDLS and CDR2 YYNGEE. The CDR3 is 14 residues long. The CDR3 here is CASSPRQTNTEAFF. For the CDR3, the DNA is TGTGCCAGCAGCCCCCGACAGACGAACACTGAAGCTTTCTTT.

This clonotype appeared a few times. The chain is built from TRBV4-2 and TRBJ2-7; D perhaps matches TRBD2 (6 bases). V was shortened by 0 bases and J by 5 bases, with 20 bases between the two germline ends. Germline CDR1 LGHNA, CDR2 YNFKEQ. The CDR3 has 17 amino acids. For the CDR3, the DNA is TGTGCCAGCAGCCAAGATACGACGCGGAGGGCCGACAACGAGCAGTACTTC. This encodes CASSQDTTRRADNEQYF.

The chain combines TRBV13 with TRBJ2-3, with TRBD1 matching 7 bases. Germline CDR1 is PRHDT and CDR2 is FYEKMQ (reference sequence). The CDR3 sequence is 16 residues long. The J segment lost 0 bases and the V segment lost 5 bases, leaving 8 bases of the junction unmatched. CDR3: CASSPSPGQSTDTQYF. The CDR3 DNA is TGTGCCAGCAGCCCTAGCCCGGGACAGAGCACAGATACGCAGTATTTT.

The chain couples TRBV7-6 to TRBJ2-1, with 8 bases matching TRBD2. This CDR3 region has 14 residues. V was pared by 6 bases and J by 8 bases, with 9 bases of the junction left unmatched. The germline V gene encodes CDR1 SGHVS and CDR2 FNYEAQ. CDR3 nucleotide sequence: TGTGCCAGCAGTCCCCGGACAGCGGGAGATGAGCAGTTCTTC. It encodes CASSPRTAGDEQFF.

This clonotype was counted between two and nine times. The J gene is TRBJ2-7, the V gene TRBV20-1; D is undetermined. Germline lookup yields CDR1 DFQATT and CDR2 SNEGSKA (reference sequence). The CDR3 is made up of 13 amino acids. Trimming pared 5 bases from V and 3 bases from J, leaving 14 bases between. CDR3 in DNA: TGCAGTGCTCTAGATAGTAATTACTACGAGCAGTACTTC. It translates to CSALDSNYYEQYF.

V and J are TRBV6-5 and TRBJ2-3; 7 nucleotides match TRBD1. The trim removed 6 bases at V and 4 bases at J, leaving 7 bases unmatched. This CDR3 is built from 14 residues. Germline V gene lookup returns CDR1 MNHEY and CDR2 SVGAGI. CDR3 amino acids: CASRKGQRADTQYF. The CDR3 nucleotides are TGTGCCAGCAGAAAGGGACAGAGGGCAGATACGCAGTATTTT.

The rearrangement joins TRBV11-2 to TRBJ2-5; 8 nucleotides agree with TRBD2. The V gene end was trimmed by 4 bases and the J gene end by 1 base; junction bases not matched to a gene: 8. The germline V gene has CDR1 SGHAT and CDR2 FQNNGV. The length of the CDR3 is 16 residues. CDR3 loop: CASSSLAGGPQETQYF. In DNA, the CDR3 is TGTGCCAGCAGCTCCCTCGCGGGGGGACCCCAAGAGACCCAGTACTTC. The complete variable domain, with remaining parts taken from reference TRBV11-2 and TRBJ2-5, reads EAGVAQSPRYKIIEKRQSVAFWCNPISGHATLYWYQQILGQGPKLLIQFQNNGVVDDSQLPKDRFSAERLKGVDSTLKIQPAKLEDSAVYLCASSSLAGGPQETQYFGPGTRLLVL.

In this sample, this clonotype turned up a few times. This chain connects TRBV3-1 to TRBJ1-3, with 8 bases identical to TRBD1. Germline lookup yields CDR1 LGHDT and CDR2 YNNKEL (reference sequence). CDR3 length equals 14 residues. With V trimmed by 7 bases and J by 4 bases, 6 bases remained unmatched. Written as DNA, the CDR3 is TGTGCCAGCACCGGGGGGACAGGCGGAAACACCATATATTTT. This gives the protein CASTGGTGGNTIYF.

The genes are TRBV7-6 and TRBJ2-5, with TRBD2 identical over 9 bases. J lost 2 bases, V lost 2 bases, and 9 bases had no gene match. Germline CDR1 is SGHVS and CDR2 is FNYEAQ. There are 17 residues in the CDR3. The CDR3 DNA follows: TGTGCCAGCAGCTTATCCTTAGCGGGGGCCCTACAAGAGACCCAGTACTTC. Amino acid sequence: CASSLSLAGALQETQYF.

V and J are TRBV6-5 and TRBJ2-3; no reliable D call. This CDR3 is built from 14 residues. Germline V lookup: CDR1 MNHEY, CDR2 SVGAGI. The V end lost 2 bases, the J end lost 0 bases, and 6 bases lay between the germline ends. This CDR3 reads CASSYRVSTDTQYF. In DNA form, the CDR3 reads TGTGCCAGCAGTTACAGGGTTAGCACAGATACGCAGTATTTT.

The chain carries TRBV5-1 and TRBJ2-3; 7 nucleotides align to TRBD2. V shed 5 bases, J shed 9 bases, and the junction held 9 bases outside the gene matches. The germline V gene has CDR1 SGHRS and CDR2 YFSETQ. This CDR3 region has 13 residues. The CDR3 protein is CASSRIGEGTQYF. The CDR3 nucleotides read TGCGCCAGCAGTCGGATTGGGGAGGGGACGCAGTATTTT.

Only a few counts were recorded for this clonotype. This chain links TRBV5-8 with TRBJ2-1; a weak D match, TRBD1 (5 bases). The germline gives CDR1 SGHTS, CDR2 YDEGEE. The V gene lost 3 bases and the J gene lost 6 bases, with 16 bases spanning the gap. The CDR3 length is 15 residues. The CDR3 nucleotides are TGTGCCAGCAGCTCCCAGGGCCCGTGGGGCAATGAGCAGTTCTTC. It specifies CASSSQGPWGNEQFF.

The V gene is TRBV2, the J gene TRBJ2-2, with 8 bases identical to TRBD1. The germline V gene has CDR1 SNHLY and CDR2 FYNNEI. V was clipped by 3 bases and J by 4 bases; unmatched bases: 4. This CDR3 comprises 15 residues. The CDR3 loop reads CASSDRTGSTGELFF. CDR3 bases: TGTGCCAGCAGTGACCGGACAGGGAGCACCGGGGAGCTGTTTTTT.

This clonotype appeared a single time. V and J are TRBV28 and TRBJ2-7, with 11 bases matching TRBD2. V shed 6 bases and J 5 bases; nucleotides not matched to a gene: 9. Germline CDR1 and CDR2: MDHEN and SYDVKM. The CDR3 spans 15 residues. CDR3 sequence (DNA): TGTGCCAGCAGCCCTAGCGGGGGGCCCCCCCACGAGCAGTACTTC. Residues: CASSPSGGPPHEQYF. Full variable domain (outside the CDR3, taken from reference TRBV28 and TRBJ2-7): DVKVTQSSRYLVKRTGEKVFLECVQDMDHENMFWYRQDPGLGLRLIYFSYDVKMKEKGDIPEGYSVSREKKERFSLILESASTNQTSMYLCASSPSGGPPHEQYFGPGTRLTVT.

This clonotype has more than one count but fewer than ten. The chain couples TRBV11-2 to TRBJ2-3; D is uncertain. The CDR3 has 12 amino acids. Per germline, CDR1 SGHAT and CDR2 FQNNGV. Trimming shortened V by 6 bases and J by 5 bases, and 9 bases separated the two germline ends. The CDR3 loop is CASRSGQDTQYF. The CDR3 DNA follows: TGTGCCAGCAGGTCAGGCCAAGATACGCAGTATTTT.

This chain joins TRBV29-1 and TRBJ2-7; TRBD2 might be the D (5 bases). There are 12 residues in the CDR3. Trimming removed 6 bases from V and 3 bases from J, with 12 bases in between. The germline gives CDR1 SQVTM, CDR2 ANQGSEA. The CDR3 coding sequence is TGCAGCGTCTGGGAACTAGGCTACGAGCAGTACTTC. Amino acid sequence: CSVWELGYEQYF.

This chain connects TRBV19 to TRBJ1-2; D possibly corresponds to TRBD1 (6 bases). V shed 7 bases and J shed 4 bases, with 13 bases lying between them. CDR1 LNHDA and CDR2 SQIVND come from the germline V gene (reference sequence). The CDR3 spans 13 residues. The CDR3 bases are TGTGCCAGTACTCCAGGGGCGACCTATGGCTACACCTTC. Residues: CASTPGATYGYTF. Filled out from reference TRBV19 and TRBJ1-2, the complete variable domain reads DGGITQSPKYLFRKEGQNVTLSCEQNLNHDAMYWYRQDPGQGLRLIYYSQIVNDFQKGDIAEGYSVSREKKESFPLTVTSAQKNPTAFYLCASTPGATYGYTFGSGTRLTVV.

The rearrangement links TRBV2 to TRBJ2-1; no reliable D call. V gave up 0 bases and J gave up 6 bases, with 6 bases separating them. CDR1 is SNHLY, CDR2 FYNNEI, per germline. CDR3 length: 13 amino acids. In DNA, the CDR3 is TGTGCCAGCAGTGAAGCAGTTGTCAATGAGCAGTTCTTC. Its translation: CASSEAVVNEQFF.

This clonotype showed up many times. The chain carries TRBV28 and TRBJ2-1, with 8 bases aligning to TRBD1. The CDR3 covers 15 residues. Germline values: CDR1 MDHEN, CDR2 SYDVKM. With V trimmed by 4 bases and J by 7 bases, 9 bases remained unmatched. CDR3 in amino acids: CASSSPWTGRNEQFF. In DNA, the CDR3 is TGTGCCAGCAGTTCCCCGTGGACAGGGAGGAATGAGCAGTTCTTC.

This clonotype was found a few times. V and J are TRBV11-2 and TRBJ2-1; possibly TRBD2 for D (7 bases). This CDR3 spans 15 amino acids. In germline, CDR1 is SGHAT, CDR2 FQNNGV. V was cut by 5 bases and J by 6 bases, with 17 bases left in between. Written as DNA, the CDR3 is TGTGCCAGCAGCCCCGGACAGACTAGCCCCAATGAGCAGTTCTTC. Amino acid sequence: CASSPGQTSPNEQFF. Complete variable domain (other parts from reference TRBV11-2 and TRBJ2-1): EAGVAQSPRYKIIEKRQSVAFWCNPISGHATLYWYQQILGQGPKLLIQFQNNGVVDDSQLPKDRFSAERLKGVDSTLKIQPAKLEDSAVYLCASSPGQTSPNEQFFGPGTRLTVL.

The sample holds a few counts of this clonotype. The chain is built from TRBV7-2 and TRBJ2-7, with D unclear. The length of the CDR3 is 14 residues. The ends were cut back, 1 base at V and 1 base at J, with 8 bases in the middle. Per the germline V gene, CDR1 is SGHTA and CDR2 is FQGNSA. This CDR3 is CASSLGIGSYEQYF. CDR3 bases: TGTGCCAGCAGCTTAGGTATCGGATCCTACGAGCAGTACTTC.

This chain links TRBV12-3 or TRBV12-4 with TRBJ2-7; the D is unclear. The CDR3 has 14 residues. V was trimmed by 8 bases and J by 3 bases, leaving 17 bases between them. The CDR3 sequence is CASALAPSNYEQYF. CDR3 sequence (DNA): TGTGCCAGCGCCCTCGCCCCCAGTAACTACGAGCAGTACTTC.

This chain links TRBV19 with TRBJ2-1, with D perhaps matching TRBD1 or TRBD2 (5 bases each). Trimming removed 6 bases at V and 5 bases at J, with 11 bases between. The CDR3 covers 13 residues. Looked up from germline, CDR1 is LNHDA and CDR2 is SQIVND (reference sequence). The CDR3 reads CASSPSRDNEQFF. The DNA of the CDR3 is TGTGCCAGTAGCCCTAGCAGGGACAATGAGCAGTTCTTC.

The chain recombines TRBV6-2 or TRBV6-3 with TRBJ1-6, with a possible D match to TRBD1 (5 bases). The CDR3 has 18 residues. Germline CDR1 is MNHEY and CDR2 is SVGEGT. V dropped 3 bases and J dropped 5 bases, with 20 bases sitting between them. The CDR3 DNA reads TGTGCCAGCAGTTATCACTCGCGTGGACACTGGAATAATTCACCCCTCCACTTT. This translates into CASSYHSRGHWNNSPLHF.

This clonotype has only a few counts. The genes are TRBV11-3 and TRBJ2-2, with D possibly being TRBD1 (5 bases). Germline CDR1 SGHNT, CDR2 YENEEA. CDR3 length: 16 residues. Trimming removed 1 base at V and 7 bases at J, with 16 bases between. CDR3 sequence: CASSLVQDTMGGELFF. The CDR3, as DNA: TGTGCCAGCAGCTTAGTACAGGACACCATGGGCGGGGAGCTGTTTTTT.

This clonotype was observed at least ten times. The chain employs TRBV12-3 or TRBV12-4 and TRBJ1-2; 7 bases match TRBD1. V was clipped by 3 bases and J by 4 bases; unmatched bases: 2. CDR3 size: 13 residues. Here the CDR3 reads CASSFAGGYGYTF. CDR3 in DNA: TGTGCCAGCAGTTTCGCAGGGGGCTATGGCTACACCTTC.